A selection of T cell receptor beta chains follows, all from one sample in a study of Graves' ophthalmopathy and Graves' hyperthyroidism. TCRdb reanalysed the multiplex PCR reads using MiXCR and keeps one entry per CDR3 protein. The repertoire holds some 240,000 distinct CDR3 sequences, with around 45% as singletons. The sample taken for sequencing was peripheral blood. All receptors derive from an adult man with Graves' ophthalmopathy. Both conserved end residues are part of each CDR3. The order of the fields is V gene, D gene, J gene, clone size, CDR3 protein, CDR3 DNA. The D gene is left open where the match is weak. Expanded clones are given a class, and other clones once, few, many or no size at all.

>TRBV10-3|TRBD1|TRBJ2-7|NA
CASSGGQGAVDEQYF
TGTGCCAGCAGTGGGGGACAGGGTGCGGTAGACGAGCAGTACTTC
>TRBV10-1|NA|TRBJ2-3|NA
CASSEQQDTQYF
TGCGCCAGCAGTGAGCAGCAGGATACGCAGTATTTT
>TRBV19|TRBD1|TRBJ2-7|NA
CASSRRTGAGYEQYF
TGCGCCAGCAGCCGCCGGACAGGGGCGGGGTACGAGCAGTACTTC
>TRBV12-3/TRBV12-4|NA|TRBJ2-5|few
CASSGGGGGETQYF
TGTGCCAGCAGTGGCGGAGGAGGGGGGGAGACCCAGTACTTC
>TRBV28|NA|TRBJ2-5|NA
CASSLNREWGSQYF
TGTGCCAGCAGTTTAAACAGGGAGTGGGGGAGCCAGTACTTC
>TRBV7-9|TRBD1|TRBJ1-2|few
CASRLGLGSDRGRNGYTF
TGTGCCAGCAGACTTGGTCTGGGGTCGGACAGGGGGCGGAATGGCTACACCTTC
>TRBV10-3|NA|TRBJ1-2|NA
CAISDQMKGHGGYTF
TGTGCCATCAGTGACCAAATGAAGGGGCATGGGGGCTACACCTTC
>TRBV7-8|NA|TRBJ1-1|NA
CASSLGAAGTEAFF
TGTGCCAGCAGCTTAGGGGCGGCCGGCACTGAAGCTTTCTTT
>TRBV11-3|NA|TRBJ1-3|NA
CASSLGDSTPRDTIYF
TGTGCCAGCAGCTTGGGGGATTCGACGCCTCGGGACACCATATATTTT
>TRBV6-5|NA|TRBJ1-1|NA
CASSDGAEAFF
TGTGCCAGCTCAGACGGGGCTGAAGCTTTCTTT
>TRBV24-1|NA|TRBJ1-2|NA
CATSGRQTANYGYTF
TGTGCCACCAGTGGTCGACAGACAGCTAACTATGGCTACACCTTC
>TRBV7-9|NA|TRBJ2-2|NA
CASSSQGIGNTGELFF
TGTGCCAGCAGTTCACAGGGAATCGGTAACACCGGGGAGCTGTTTTTT
>TRBV5-6|NA|TRBJ1-6|few
CASSLFRGWESPLHF
TGTGCCAGCAGCTTGTTCCGGGGATGGGAATCACCCCTCCACTTT
>TRBV14|TRBD1|TRBJ1-4|NA
CASSQAETGDHEKLFF
TGTGCCAGCAGCCAAGCTGAGACAGGGGACCATGAAAAACTGTTTTTT
>TRBV20-1|NA|TRBJ2-2|NA
CSARDGYRGELFF
TGCAGTGCTAGAGACGGCTATCGCGGGGAGCTGTTTTTT
>TRBV7-2|TRBD1|TRBJ2-3|NA
CASGRITGGADTQYF
TGTGCCAGCGGCCGAATAACAGGGGGCGCAGATACGCAGTATTTT
>TRBV19|NA|TRBJ1-1|NA
CASNLPGENTEAFF
TGTGCCAGTAATCTCCCCGGGGAGAACACTGAAGCTTTCTTT
>TRBV27|TRBD1|TRBJ2-7|NA
CASSLSGTASYEQYF
TGTGCCAGCAGTCTGTCTGGGACAGCATCCTACGAGCAGTACTTC
>TRBV15|TRBD1|TRBJ2-7|many
CATGQGAGEQYF
TGTGCCACCGGACAGGGGGCTGGCGAGCAGTACTTC
>TRBV12-3/TRBV12-4|NA|TRBJ2-5|NA
CASSSSGETQYF
TGTGCCAGCAGTTCCAGCGGGGAGACCCAGTACTTC
>TRBV29-1|NA|TRBJ2-2|many
CSVQDTGELFF
TGCAGCGTTCAAGACACCGGGGAGCTGTTTTTT
>TRBV10-2|NA|TRBJ2-1|NA
CASSELYNEQFF
TGCGCCAGCAGTGAGTTGTACAATGAGCAGTTCTTC
>TRBV20-1|NA|TRBJ1-2|NA
CSAGPTGSSGEIHGYTF
TGCAGTGCTGGACCCACGGGCAGCTCGGGGGAAATACATGGCTACACCTTC
>TRBV10-3|TRBD1|TRBJ1-1|few
CASSPAAGGTEAFF
TGTGCCAGCTCACCTGCGGCAGGGGGGACTGAAGCTTTCTTT
>TRBV25-1|TRBD1|TRBJ2-2|NA
CASRTGTENTGEPFF
TGTGCCAGCAGGACCGGGACAGAGAACACCGGGGAGCCGTTTTTT
>TRBV13|NA|TRBJ1-2|few
CASSPGGDILRGYTF
TGTGCCAGCAGCCCTGGAGGGGACATCCTTAGGGGCTACACCTTC
>TRBV9|TRBD1|TRBJ2-2|few
CASSVGTGEGGELFF
TGTGCCAGCAGCGTCGGGACAGGGGAAGGCGGGGAGCTGTTTTTT
>TRBV29-1|NA|TRBJ2-7|NA
CSVELASSYEQYF
TGCAGCGTTGAACTAGCGAGCTCCTACGAGCAGTACTTC
>TRBV19|NA|TRBJ1-4|NA
CASSPTGSEKLFF
TGTGCTTCTTCCCCGACAGGATCGGAAAAACTGTTTTTT
>TRBV28|NA|TRBJ1-2|few
CASRTGVDYGYTF
TGTGCCAGCAGAACGGGGGTGGACTATGGCTACACCTTC
>TRBV20-1|TRBD2|TRBJ2-7|NA
CSASLASGVYNEQYF
TGCAGTGCTAGTCTGGCTAGCGGGGTCTACAATGAGCAGTACTTC